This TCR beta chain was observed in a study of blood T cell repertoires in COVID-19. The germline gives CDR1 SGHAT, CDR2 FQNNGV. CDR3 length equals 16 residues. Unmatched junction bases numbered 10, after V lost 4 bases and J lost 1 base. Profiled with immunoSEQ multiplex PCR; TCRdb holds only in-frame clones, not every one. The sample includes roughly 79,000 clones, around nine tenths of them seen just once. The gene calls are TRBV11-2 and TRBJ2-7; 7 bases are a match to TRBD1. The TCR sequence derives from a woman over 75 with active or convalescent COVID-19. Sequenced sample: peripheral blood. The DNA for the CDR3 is TGTGCCAGCAGCTACTACTCCTCCAGGGGGTCCTACGAGCAGTACTTC. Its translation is CASSYYSSRGSYEQYF.